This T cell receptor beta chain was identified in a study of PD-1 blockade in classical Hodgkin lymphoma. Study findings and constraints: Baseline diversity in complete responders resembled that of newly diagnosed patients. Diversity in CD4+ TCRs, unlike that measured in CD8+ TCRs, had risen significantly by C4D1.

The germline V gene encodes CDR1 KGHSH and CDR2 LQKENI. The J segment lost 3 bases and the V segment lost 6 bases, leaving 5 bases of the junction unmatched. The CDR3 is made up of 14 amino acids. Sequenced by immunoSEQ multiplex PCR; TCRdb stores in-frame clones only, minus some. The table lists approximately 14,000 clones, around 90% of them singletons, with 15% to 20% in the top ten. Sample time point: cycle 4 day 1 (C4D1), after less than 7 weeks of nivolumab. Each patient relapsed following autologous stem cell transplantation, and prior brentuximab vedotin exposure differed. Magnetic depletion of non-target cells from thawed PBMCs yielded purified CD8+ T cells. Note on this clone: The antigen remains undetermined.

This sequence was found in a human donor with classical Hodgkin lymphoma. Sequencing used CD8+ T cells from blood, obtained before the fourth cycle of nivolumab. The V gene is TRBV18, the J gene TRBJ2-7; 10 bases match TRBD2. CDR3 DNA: TGTGCCAGCTCCGTACTAGCGGGAAACTACGAGCAGTACTTC. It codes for CASSVLAGNYEQYF.